Each of the 28 T cell receptor beta chains below was sequenced from the same sample in a study of OX40 agonist ivuxolimab in advanced cancers. TCRdb's table, derived via immunoSEQ multiplex PCR, lists solely in-frame clones and lacks some. This sample has tens of thousands of clones, with roughly nine tenths found just once. Sequenced here: CD4+ or CD8+ T cells sorted from blood, sampled in a trial of the OX40 agonist ivuxolimab. The receptors come from an adult with an advanced solid tumor such as melanoma, head and neck, liver or kidney cancer.

The V and J genes are TRBV4-1 and TRBJ1-1; D perhaps matches TRBD1 (5 bases). The germline V and J ends were trimmed by 0 bases and 4 bases, with 12 bases remaining between them. The CDR3 length is 15 residues. Germline V lookup: CDR1 MGHRA, CDR2 YSYEKL. The CDR3 DNA is TGCGCCAGCAGCCAAGATCGGGCAGGGTTCACTGAAGCTTTCTTT. This translates into CASSQDRAGFTEAFF.

The rearrangement joins TRBV28 to TRBJ2-7; 10 nucleotides agree with TRBD2. The CDR3 loop spans 15 amino acids. The V segment lost 3 bases and the J segment 0 bases; nucleotides outside the gene matches: 2. The V gene's germline CDR1 is MDHEN and CDR2 SYDVKM. The CDR3 DNA is TGTGCCAGCAGTTTTAGCGGGAGGAGCTCCTACGAGCAGTACTTC. Its translation is CASSFSGRSSYEQYF. Filled out from reference TRBV28 and TRBJ2-7, the complete variable domain reads DVKVTQSSRYLVKRTGEKVFLECVQDMDHENMFWYRQDPGLGLRLIYFSYDVKMKEKGDIPEGYSVSREKKERFSLILESASTNQTSMYLCASSFSGRSSYEQYFGPGTRLTVT.

This chain links TRBV4-3 with TRBJ2-1; 7 bases fit TRBD2. J was trimmed by 2 bases and V by 0 bases; bases with no gene match: 7. There are 17 residues in the CDR3. Germline CDR1 LGHNA, CDR2 YSLEER. CDR3 bases: TGCGCCAGCAGCCAAGATGTCGACGCGGGAGCCTACAATGAGCAGTTCTTC. The encoded protein is CASSQDVDAGAYNEQFF.

The chain joins TRBV19 to TRBJ1-1; TRBD1 aligns across 8 bases. The CDR3 loop spans 14 amino acids. Germline V CDR1 and CDR2: LNHDA, SQIVND (reference sequence). Trimming cost V 4 bases and J 6 bases; bases outside gene matches: 7. CDR3 bases: TGTGCCAGTAGTACCGACAGGGGAGGGGCTGAAGCTTTCTTT. Translated: CASSTDRGGAEAFF. The full variable domain, rest sourced from reference TRBV19 and TRBJ1-1, is DGGITQSPKYLFRKEGQNVTLSCEQNLNHDAMYWYRQDPGQGLRLIYYSQIVNDFQKGDIAEGYSVSREKKESFPLTVTSAQKNPTAFYLCASSTDRGGAEAFFGQGTRLTVV.

The rearrangement links TRBV30 to TRBJ2-3, with 8 bases aligning to TRBD2. CDR3 size: 15 residues. The V and J ends lost 4 bases and 0 bases, in that order; junction bases with no gene match: 6. CDR1 and CDR2 from the germline V gene are GTSNPN and SVGIG (reference sequence). The CDR3 loop is CAWTTSGWSTDTQYF. The DNA of the CDR3 is TGTGCCTGGACAACTAGCGGTTGGAGCACAGATACGCAGTATTTT.

The V and J genes are TRBV28 and TRBJ1-1; D gene unclear. Germline CDR1 MDHEN, CDR2 SYDVKM. The V and J ends lost 2 bases and 1 base respectively, with 2 bases between them. The CDR3 totals 12 residues. DNA of the CDR3: TGTGCCAGCAGTTTACAGAACACTGAAGCTTTCTTT. Translated: CASSLQNTEAFF.

This clone ranks as medium-sized. The chain employs TRBV5-1 and TRBJ2-2; D is undetermined. Germline CDR1 is SGHRS and CDR2 is YFSETQ. V was clipped by 4 bases and J by 2 bases, with 18 bases between them. The CDR3 covers 17 residues. The CDR3 spells CASSDLLTGDNTGELFF. The CDR3 DNA follows: TGCGCCAGCAGCGATCTTTTGACCGGTGATAACACCGGGGAGCTGTTTTTT.

Regarding this clone: At one end, the junction sequence differs from germline, possibly due to a read error. Here the CDR3 DNA reads TGTGTCAGCAGCAAGGAAGGACGGACTAACTATGGCTACACCTTC. Amino acids: CVSSKEGRTNYGYTF. This chain joins TRBV5-8 and TRBJ1-2; the D is unclear. The CDR3 is 15 amino acids. Germline V lookup: CDR1 SGHTS, CDR2 YDEGEE.

The genes are TRBV4-1 and TRBJ1-1; D remains ambiguous. Germline CDR1 and CDR2: MGHRA and YSYEKL. This CDR3 has 15 residues. The V end lost 1 base, the J end lost 5 bases, and 14 bases lay between the germline ends. CDR3 sequence reads: CASSQGHSGSTEAFF. In DNA, the CDR3 is TGCGCCAGCAGCCAAGGGCATTCGGGATCTACTGAAGCTTTCTTT.

As DNA, the CDR3 is TGTGCCAGCAGTGACACCGGGACTAGCATGGTAGGGGAGACGCAGTATTTT. Translation gives CASSDTGTSMVGETQYF. The chain joins TRBV2 to TRBJ2-3, with 9 bases aligning to TRBD2. The CDR3 length is 17 residues. V lost 3 bases to trimming and J lost 9 bases; unmatched junction nucleotides: 16. Germline V gene lookup returns CDR1 SNHLY and CDR2 FYNNEI. The whole variable domain, remainder taken from reference TRBV2 and TRBJ2-3, is EPEVTQTPSHQVTQMGQEVILRCVPISNHLYFYWYRQILGQKVEFLVSFYNNEISEKSEIFDDQFSVERPDGSNFTLKIRSTKLEDSAMYFCASSDTGTSMVGETQYFGPGTRLTVL.

The chain joins TRBV6-1 to TRBJ2-7, with D hard to call. In germline, CDR1 is MNHNS, CDR2 SASEGT. Trimming pared 0 bases from V and 7 bases from J, leaving 13 bases between. CDR3 length equals 14 residues. Here the CDR3 reads CASSEAGPLGEQYF. The CDR3 bases are TGTGCCAGCAGTGAAGCAGGGCCCCTCGGAGAGCAGTACTTC.

The chain combines TRBV15 with TRBJ2-1, with TRBD2 identical over 11 bases. In germline, CDR1 is LNHNV, CDR2 YYDKDF (reference sequence). The CDR3 spans 17 residues. V trimming: 0 bases; J trimming: 3 bases; junction bases outside the gene matches: 4. CDR3 bases: TGTGCCACCAGCAGAGATCTGACTAGCGGGGACTACAATGAGCAGTTCTTC. Translating it yields CATSRDLTSGDYNEQFF.

The V call is TRBV7-9, the J call TRBJ2-5; D gene ambiguous. Germline lookup yields CDR1 SEHNR and CDR2 FQNEAQ (reference sequence). Deletions cut 8 bases from V and 2 bases from J, with 9 bases between. The CDR3 length is 12 residues. CDR3: CASSRAQETQYF. Written as DNA, the CDR3 is TGTGCCAGCTCCCGGGCACAAGAGACCCAGTACTTC.

This clone was seen a single time. The V gene is TRBV11-2, the J gene TRBJ2-3; D is undetermined. The V end was cut by 1 base, the J end by 3 bases, with 11 bases between. The CDR3 length is 15 residues. CDR1 and CDR2 from the germline V gene are SGHAT and FQNNGV. CDR3 residues: CASSLGSRQTDTQYF. The CDR3 bases are TGTGCCAGCAGCTTAGGGTCCCGACAAACAGATACGCAGTATTTT.

The chain recombines TRBV28 with TRBJ1-5; no firm D call. The CDR3 loop spans 15 amino acids. Germline CDR1 reads MDHEN; CDR2 reads SYDVKM. Trimming left V 6 bases short and J 9 bases short, with 21 bases between. CDR3 protein: CASRGTAKPGLPQHF. The CDR3 DNA reads as TGTGCCAGCAGGGGAACAGCGAAACCGGGTCTGCCCCAGCATTTT.

This clone was seen only once. This chain links TRBV6-4 with TRBJ2-1; 10 bases align to TRBD2. V gave up 3 bases and J gave up 2 bases; unmatched junction bases: 4. Germline-derived CDR1 and CDR2 are MRHNA and SNTAGT. CDR3 length: 16 residues. CDR3 DNA sequence: TGTGCCAGCAGTGAGGGACTAGCGAAAACCTACAATGAGCAGTTCTTC. Its translation: CASSEGLAKTYNEQFF.

This chain links TRBV2 with TRBJ2-7; D may be TRBD2 (6 bases). Between the trimmed V and J ends, which lost 4 bases and 0 bases, there was a span of 13 bases. CDR1 is SNHLY, CDR2 FYNNEI, per germline. The CDR3 is made up of 15 amino acids. CDR3 protein: CASSAVAGSSYEQYF. The CDR3 region has the DNA TGTGCCAGCAGTGCCGTGGCGGGATCCTCCTACGAGCAGTACTTC. The variable domain in full, with the rest retrieved from reference TRBV2 and TRBJ2-7, is EPEVTQTPSHQVTQMGQEVILRCVPISNHLYFYWYRQILGQKVEFLVSFYNNEISEKSEIFDDQFSVERPDGSNFTLKIRSTKLEDSAMYFCASSAVAGSSYEQYFGPGTRLTVT.

The CDR3 DNA sequence: TGTGCCAGCAGTCCTTCAAGCGGGGAAGTGGGGTATGAGCAGTTCTTC. Its protein is CASSPSSGEVGYEQFF. The chain has TRBV7-9 and TRBJ2-1; 7 bases agree with TRBD2. V shed 6 bases and J 8 bases; nucleotides not matched to a gene: 16. The CDR3 is 16 amino acids. CDR1 and CDR2 from the germline V gene are SEHNR and FQNEAQ (reference sequence).

The gene calls are TRBV9 and TRBJ1-1; D not resolved. Trimming removed 0 bases from V and 6 bases from J, with 12 bases in between. Looked up from germline, CDR1 is SGDLS and CDR2 is YYNGEE. The CDR3 totals 14 residues. The CDR3, as DNA: TGTGCCAGCAGCGTAGGAGAGGGTAGGGCTGAAGCTTTCTTT. Protein product: CASSVGEGRAEAFF.

This clone showed up just once. The rearrangement links TRBV19 to TRBJ1-5, with a weak D call TRBD1 (6 bases). The germline gives CDR1 LNHDA, CDR2 SQIVND (reference sequence). Trimming left V 2 bases short and J 3 bases short, with 14 bases between. This CDR3 has 16 residues. CDR3 amino acids: CASSIQGSASNQPQHF. In nucleotides, the CDR3 is TGTGCCAGTAGTATACAGGGGAGCGCTTCCAATCAGCCCCAGCATTTT.

The chain joins TRBV19 to TRBJ2-1; 12 nucleotides align to TRBD2. The CDR3 has 15 residues. Germline V gene sequence: CDR1 LNHDA, CDR2 SQIVND (reference sequence). Trimming cost V 5 bases and J 4 bases; bases outside gene matches: 3. In nucleotides, the CDR3 is TGTGCCAGTAGTTATGGACTAGCGGGATACAATGAGCAGTTCTTC. Residues: CASSYGLAGYNEQFF.

This clone turned up a few times. This CDR3 reads CATNVDPGGTDTQYF. The CDR3 DNA is TGTGCCACCAACGTCGATCCCGGAGGCACAGATACGCAGTATTTT. The chain employs TRBV2 and TRBJ2-3; D is uncertain. The length of the CDR3 is 15 residues. The V gene's germline CDR1 is SNHLY and CDR2 FYNNEI. The V end was cut by 10 bases, the J end by 1 base, with 18 bases between.

The chain employs TRBV19 and TRBJ2-7; no clear D gene. Trimming removed 4 bases from V and 4 bases from J, with 5 bases in between. This CDR3 spans 11 amino acids. Germline V gives CDR1 LNHDA, CDR2 SQIVND (reference sequence). The CDR3 nucleotides are TGTGCCAGTAGTAATGGTTACGAGCAGTACTTC. It is translated as CASSNGYEQYF.

The V call is TRBV14, the J call TRBJ1-1, with D hard to call. This CDR3 contains 13 residues. Trimming removed 4 bases at V and 1 base at J, with 7 bases between. Germline CDR1 reads SGHDN; CDR2 reads FVKESK. DNA for the CDR3: TGTGCCAGCAGCCCACAGAGGAACACTGAAGCTTTCTTT. As protein: CASSPQRNTEAFF.

This chain uses TRBV27 with TRBJ2-1, with TRBD1 matching 7 bases. V was pared by 2 bases and J by 8 bases, with 3 bases of the junction left unmatched. CDR1 and CDR2 (germline): MNHEY, SMNVEV (reference sequence). The CDR3 spans 13 residues. This CDR3 is CASSLAQGDEQFF. DNA of the CDR3: TGTGCCAGCAGTTTAGCCCAGGGGGATGAGCAGTTCTTC.

This chain joins TRBV7-6 and TRBJ1-2, with a possible D match to TRBD1 (5 bases). The V end lost 0 bases, the J end lost 5 bases, and 13 bases lay between the germline ends. Per germline, CDR1 SGHVS and CDR2 FNYEAQ. This CDR3 has 15 amino acids. CDR3 in amino acids: CASSLAPGFRYGYTF. The CDR3 DNA reads TGTGCCAGCAGCTTAGCCCCAGGGTTCCGTTATGGCTACACCTTC.

The V call is TRBV5-6, the J call TRBJ2-1; TRBD1 agrees at 9 bases. V lost 2 bases to trimming and J lost 5 bases; unmatched junction nucleotides: 2. Germline values: CDR1 SGHDT, CDR2 YYEEEE. There are 14 residues in the CDR3. The CDR3 here is CASSLTGGDNEQFF. Here the CDR3 DNA reads TGTGCCAGCAGCTTAACAGGGGGCGACAATGAGCAGTTCTTC.

The chain has TRBV19 and TRBJ2-7; D is uncertain. CDR1 is LNHDA, CDR2 SQIVND, per germline (reference sequence). This CDR3 comprises 12 residues. Trimming pared 3 bases from V and 4 bases from J, leaving 7 bases between. CDR3 DNA sequence: TGTGCCAGTAGTATCAGAGGATACGAGCAGTACTTC. This sequence encodes CASSIRGYEQYF.